Described below is a single T cell receptor beta chain sequence and its context. Its target is unknown. Method: immunoSEQ multiplex PCR; TCRdb's copy keeps in-frame clones and lacks some. This table has about 71,000 clones, around 80% appearing once. This entry comes from a study of OX40 agonist ivuxolimab in advanced cancers. Study-level results: In the 0.1-3.0 mg/kg groups, partial responders showed among the lowest expansion.

The CDR3 contains 14 residues. Germline lookup yields CDR1 WNHNN and CDR2 SYGVQD (reference sequence). V was cut by 3 bases and J by 2 bases, with 11 bases left in between. This specimen was CD4+ or CD8+ T cells sorted from blood, taken in a trial of the OX40 agonist ivuxolimab. This chain uses TRBV10-1 with TRBJ2-7; D may be TRBD1 or TRBD2 (5 bases each). The TCR was taken from an adult with an advanced solid tumor such as melanoma, head and neck, liver or kidney cancer. CDR3 DNA: TGCGCCAGCAGTGAAAGGACGGGACCCTACGAGCAGTACTTC. The encoded protein is CASSERTGPYEQYF.